This T cell receptor (beta chain) derives from a study of CD8 T cells in Susac syndrome. Study-wide findings and caveats: Clonal expansion did not appear in Susac syndrome CD4+ T cell repertoires.

The RNA, about 0.45 to 1 ug, was put through reverse transcription using random hexamers. TCRdb reprocessed the immunoSEQ multiplex PCR reads with MiXCR, giving one entry per CDR3 protein. This sample has hundreds of thousands of distinct CDR3 sequences, with about 95% found just once. The germline gives CDR1 MDHEN, CDR2 SYDVKM. The CDR3 loop spans 13 amino acids. V lost 2 bases to trimming and J lost 1 base, with 6 bases between them. As to this clonotype: Antigen unknown.

This chain joins TRBV28 and TRBJ2-7; D gene ambiguous. Sequenced sample: CD4+ T cells from PBMCs. The sequence was collected from a human donor with Susac syndrome. CDR3 bases: TGTGCCAGCAGTTTAAGGCTTTCCTACGAGCAGTACTTC. Encoded protein: CASSLRLSYEQYF.